The text below deals with one T cell receptor beta chain. In the authors' workflow: Nucleated cell counts were estimated from reference gene primer amplification. The method was immunoSEQ multiplex PCR; TCRdb's version includes in-frame clones alone and lacks a portion of them. The V and J calls and clone size are taken from that table; D and trimming were inferred from the DNA. This sample has 450,000 or so clones, with 90% found just once. Germline assignment: CDR1 ENHRY and CDR2 SYGVKD. The V end lost 10 bases, the J end lost 0 bases, and 9 bases lay between the germline ends. This CDR3 has 13 residues. Grouping used clinical history reported by participants in a survey and questionnaire. Recovery among Cohort 3 donors was established by two negative PCRs, clearance, or symptom resolution. The sample originates from a study of blood T cell repertoires in COVID-19.

The chain recombines TRBV10-3 with TRBJ1-4; D possibly corresponds to TRBD1 (6 bases). The source of this sequence is a young man who had recovered from COVID-19. Input material: PBMCs or T cells enriched from blood (not recorded which). In nucleotides, the CDR3 is TGTGCCAGCAACAGGGCAACTAATGAAAAACTGTTTTTT. Translating gives CASNRATNEKLFF.